The sequence of this T cell receptor beta chain was determined in a study of T-cell memory formation after mild COVID-19 (TCRdb year 2021). Background on the whole study: TCR sequence clusters from the two donors were largely donor specific. In a couple of donors, T-cell clones that expanded and contracted after mild COVID-19 were followed by sequencing TCRalpha and TCRbeta repertoires longitudinally. The cohort was made up of two young adult volunteers, one female and one male, who were previously healthy. The investigation overall reported the following: Clones that contracted from day 15 to 85 showed balanced CD4/CD8 phenotypes, whereas a second wave of clones that expanded from day 15 to 37 leaned towards CD4+. Contracting CD4+ clones turned up mainly in the CM and EM memory subsets, whereas EMRA was where CD8+ clones were enriched. Only a couple of mild cases were covered in the study, and larger cohorts including severe cases with pre-infection samples were considered necessary. SARS-CoV-2 specificity of the second-wave clones peaking on day 37 was not confirmed. Some responding clones were detected in pre-infection memory, suggesting pre-existing cross-reactive memory T cells joined the SARS-CoV-2 response.

Ficoll-Paque density gradient centrifugation was used to isolate PBMCs. Trimming leaves V shorter by 6 bases and J shorter by 6 bases, with the junction holding 9 bases beyond the gene matches. CDR1 and CDR2 are read off the germline V gene as SGHRS and YFSETQ. The CDR3 has 15 amino acids, counting the end cysteine and phenylalanine. The kept DNA is CDR3 alone, 45 bases in frame from the first base. The sample was run on an Illumina NovaSeq 6000. TCRalpha and TCRbeta cDNA libraries were built by 5'RACE with constant-segment primers, adding sample barcodes and unique molecular identifiers. RNA was extracted from every sample with Trizol reagent. Library amplification was performed in two PCR steps, and a second sample barcode and Illumina TruSeq adapters were introduced in the second step. Sequencing of libraries was performed on an Illumina NovaSeq with 2 x 150 bp paired-end reads. Per the original workflow: Reads were demultiplexed and collapsed into UMI-guided consensus sequences with migec v1.2.7. Using mixcr v2.1.11, the UMI consensuses were aligned to TRA and TRB V and J templates and assembled into clonotypes. A clonotype was counted as expanded or contracted only if both edgeR and NoisET called the change significant, with noise models trained on biological replicates. For edgeR calls, the cutoffs were a false discovery rate-adjusted p below 0.01 and a log2 fold-change threshold of 1. PCA with hierarchical clustering of max-normalized trajectories of the 1000 most abundant clonotypes was used as exploratory dynamics analysis. Separately sequenced CD4+ and CD8+ repertoires were used to assign the CD4 or CD8 phenotype of responding clones. Using fastp at Q25 and MiXCR, TCRdb reprocessed the public reads and kept productive beta chains. Identical CDR3 protein sequences are pooled into one entry, listed with their most common genes and DNA. TCRdb, not the authors, supplied the V and J calls. This sample has approximately 350,000 distinct CDR3 sequences in its table, and approximately 15% of those were observed once. 22% of the sample is in the top ten clones.

Concerning this clonotype: Its target antigen remains unknown. No quality values exist for individual bases; no much larger clone is one base distant.

The receptor chain draws on TRBV5-1 and TRBJ2-3; TRBD2 fits 11 bases in the junction. The source is a man between 18 and 35 years old who had mild COVID-19 (a few samples of this study predate the infection). The sample titles of this study are shuffled in the database, so cell type and time point are left out; the donor was told from shared clones. Sequences were obtained from PBMCs or a T cell subset sorted from them (not recorded which). The CDR3 here reads CASNPRTSGWDTQYF. The sequenced DNA is TGCGCCAGCAACCCTCGGACTAGCGGGTGGGATACGCAGTATTTT.